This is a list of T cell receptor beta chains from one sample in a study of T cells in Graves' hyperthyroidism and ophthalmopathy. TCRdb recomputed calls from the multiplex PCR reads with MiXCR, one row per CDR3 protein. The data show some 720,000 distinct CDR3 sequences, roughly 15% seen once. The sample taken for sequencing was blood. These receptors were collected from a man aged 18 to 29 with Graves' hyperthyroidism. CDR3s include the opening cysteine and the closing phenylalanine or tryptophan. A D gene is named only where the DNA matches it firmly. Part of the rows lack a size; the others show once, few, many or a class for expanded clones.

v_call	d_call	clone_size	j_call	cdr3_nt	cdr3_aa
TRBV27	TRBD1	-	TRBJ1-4	TGTGCCAGCAGTTTGACCGGGACAGGAGGGGAACTGTTTTTT	CASSLTGTGGELFF
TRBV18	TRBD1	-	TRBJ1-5	TGTGCCAGCTCACCCCCCGGGACAGCGAATCAGCCCCAGCATTTT	CASSPPGTANQPQHF
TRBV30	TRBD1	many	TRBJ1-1	TGTGCCTGGAGTGGGGGACAGGGGGTTGGCGAAGCTTTCTTT	CAWSGGQGVGEAFF
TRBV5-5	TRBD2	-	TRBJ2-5	TGCGCCAGCAGCCAAGTAGGCGGGGGTGGGACCCAGTACTTC	CASSQVGGGGTQYF
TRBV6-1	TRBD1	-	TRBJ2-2	TGTGCCAGCAGCCGACAGGGCCTCGTCACCGGGGAGCTGTTTTTT	CASSRQGLVTGELFF
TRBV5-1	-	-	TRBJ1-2	TGCGCCAGCAGCTTGTGGGGAGATGATGGCTACACCTTC	CASSLWGDDGYTF
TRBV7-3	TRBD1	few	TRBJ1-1	TGTGCCACGGGACAGGAGAAAAACACTGAAGCTTTCTTT	CATGQEKNTEAFF
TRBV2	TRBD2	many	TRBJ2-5	TGTGCCAGCTTCCTAGCGGGAGGTCAGACCCAGTACTTC	CASFLAGGQTQYF
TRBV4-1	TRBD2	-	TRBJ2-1	TGCGCCAGCAGCCACCCGACTAGCGGGAGAGATGAGCAGTTCTTC	CASSHPTSGRDEQFF
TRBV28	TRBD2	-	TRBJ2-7	TGTGCCAGCAGTCCAGTAGCGGGAGGTCCCACACTCTCCTACGAGCAGTACTTC	CASSPVAGGPTLSYEQYF
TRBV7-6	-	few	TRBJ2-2	TGTGCCAGCAGCTTAACCGAGGTGAACACCGGGGAGCTGTTTTTT	CASSLTEVNTGELFF
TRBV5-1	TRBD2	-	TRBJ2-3	TGCGCCAGCAGCTTTTCAGCGGGAGGGCCCACAGATACGCAGTATTTT	CASSFSAGGPTDTQYF
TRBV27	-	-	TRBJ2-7	TGTGCCAGCAGTCCAACAGGGATCTACGAGCAGTACTTC	CASSPTGIYEQYF
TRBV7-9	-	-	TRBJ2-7	TGTGCCAGCAGCCAAACACCTACAGGGGAGCAGTACTTC	CASSQTPTGEQYF
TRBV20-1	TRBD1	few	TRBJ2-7	TGCAGTGCCGAGGGACAGGGGATCTACGAGCAGTACTTC	CSAEGQGIYEQYF
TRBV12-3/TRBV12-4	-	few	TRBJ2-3	TGTGCCAGCAGTCCGGGACCGCACAGCGATACGCAGTATTTT	CASSPGPHSDTQYF
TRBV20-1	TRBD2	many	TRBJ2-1	TGCAGTGCCAGTACTAGCGCAGTCGACAATGAGCAGTTCTTC	CSASTSAVDNEQFF
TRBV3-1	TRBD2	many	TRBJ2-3	TGTGCCAGCAGCCATAGGAGCGGGAGAAGGTTTAATACGCAGTATTTT	CASSHRSGRRFNTQYF
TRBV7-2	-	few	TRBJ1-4	TGTGCCAGCAGCGGGGCACGGGGTGGTGTTTCCGTTAATGAAAAACTGTTTTTT	CASSGARGGVSVNEKLFF
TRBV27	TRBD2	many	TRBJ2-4	TGTGCCAGCGCGGGGGTTGTAGCCAAAAACATTCAGTACTTC	CASAGVVAKNIQYF
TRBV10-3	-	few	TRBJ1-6	TGTGCCATCAGTGAGCGGGGGCCTCTACCACCCCTCCACTTT	CAISERGPLPPLHF
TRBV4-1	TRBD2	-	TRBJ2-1	TGCGCCAGCAGTCCGACTAGCGGGACGTCTGAGCAGTTCTTC	CASSPTSGTSEQFF
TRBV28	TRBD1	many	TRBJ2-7	TGTGCCAGCAGTTCTCCGTTAGGTTCAGGGGGCGTATTCGGCGAGCAGTACTTC	CASSSPLGSGGVFGEQYF
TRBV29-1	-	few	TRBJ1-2	TGCAGCGTTGAAGAGATCACTGGGTCAGCCTATGGCTACACCTTC	CSVEEITGSAYGYTF
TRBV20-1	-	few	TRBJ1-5	TGCAGTGCAAGGAGGGGCGGCGGTAATGGCCAGCCCCAGCATTTT	CSARRGGGNGQPQHF
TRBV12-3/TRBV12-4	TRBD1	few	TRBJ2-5	TGTGCCAGCACTGACAGGGGTCAAGAGACCCAGTACTTC	CASTDRGQETQYF
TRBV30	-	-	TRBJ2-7	TGTGCCTGGAGCTATTGGGAGAGGGGCTACGAGCAGTACTTC	CAWSYWERGYEQYF
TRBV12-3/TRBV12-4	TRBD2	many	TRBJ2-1	TGTGCCAGCAGCATCGGACTAGCGGGAGCCTACAATGAGCAGTTCTTC	CASSIGLAGAYNEQFF
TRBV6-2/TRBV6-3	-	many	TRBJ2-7	TGTGCCAGCAGTAGCTTTTACGAGCAGTACTTC	CASSSFYEQYF
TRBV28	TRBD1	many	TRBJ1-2	TGTGCCAGCCTCCCAGGGGGGAGAGCTAACTATGGCTACACCTTC	CASLPGGRANYGYTF